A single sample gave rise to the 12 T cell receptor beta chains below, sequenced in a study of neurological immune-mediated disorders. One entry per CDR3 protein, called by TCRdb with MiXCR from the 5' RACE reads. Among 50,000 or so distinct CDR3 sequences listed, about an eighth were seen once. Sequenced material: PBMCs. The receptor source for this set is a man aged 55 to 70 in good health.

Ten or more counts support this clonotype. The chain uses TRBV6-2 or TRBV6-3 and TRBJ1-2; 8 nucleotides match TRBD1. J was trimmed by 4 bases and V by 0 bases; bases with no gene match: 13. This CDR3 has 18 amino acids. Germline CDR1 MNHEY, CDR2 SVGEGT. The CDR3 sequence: CASSYSYYRGIGGYGYTF. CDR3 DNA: TGTGCCAGCAGTTACTCCTACTACAGGGGGATTGGCGGCTATGGCTACACCTTC.

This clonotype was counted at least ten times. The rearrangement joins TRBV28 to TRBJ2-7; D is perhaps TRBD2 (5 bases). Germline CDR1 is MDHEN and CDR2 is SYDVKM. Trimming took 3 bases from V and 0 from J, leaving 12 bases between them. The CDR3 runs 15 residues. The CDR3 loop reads CASSLVGRFSYEQYF. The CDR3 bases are TGTGCCAGCAGTTTGGTGGGGAGATTCTCCTACGAGCAGTACTTC.

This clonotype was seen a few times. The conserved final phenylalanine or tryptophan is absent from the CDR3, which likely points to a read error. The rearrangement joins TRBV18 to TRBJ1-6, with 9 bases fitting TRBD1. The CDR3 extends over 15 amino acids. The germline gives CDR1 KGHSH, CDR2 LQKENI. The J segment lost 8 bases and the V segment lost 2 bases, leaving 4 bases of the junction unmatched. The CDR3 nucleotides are TGTGCCAGCTCACCAGGACAGGGGAGAGATTCACCCCTCCACTCT. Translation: CASSPGQGRDSPLHS.

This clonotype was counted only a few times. The CDR3 protein is CASRPARGGSGELFF. The CDR3 nucleotides read TGTGCCAGCAGACCGGCCCGGGGAGGGTCCGGGGAGCTGTTTTTT. This chain joins TRBV6-6 and TRBJ2-2, with TRBD2 matching over 7 bases. CDR1 is MNHNY and CDR2 is SVGAGI in the germline V gene (reference sequence). This CDR3 has 15 amino acids. The trim removed 6 bases at V and 6 bases at J, leaving 10 bases unmatched.

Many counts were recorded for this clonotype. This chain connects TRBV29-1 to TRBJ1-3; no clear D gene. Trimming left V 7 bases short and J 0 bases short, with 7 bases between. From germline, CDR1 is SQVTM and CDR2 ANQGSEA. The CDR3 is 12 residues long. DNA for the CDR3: TGCAGCGCTGTGGTCTCTGGAAACACCATATATTTT. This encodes CSAVVSGNTIYF. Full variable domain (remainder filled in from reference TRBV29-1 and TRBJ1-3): SAVISQKPSRDICQRGTSLTIQCQVDSQVTMMFWYRQQPGQSLTLIATANQGSEATYESGFVIDKFPISRPNLTFSTLTVSNMSPEDSSIYLCSAVVSGNTIYFGEGSWLTVV.

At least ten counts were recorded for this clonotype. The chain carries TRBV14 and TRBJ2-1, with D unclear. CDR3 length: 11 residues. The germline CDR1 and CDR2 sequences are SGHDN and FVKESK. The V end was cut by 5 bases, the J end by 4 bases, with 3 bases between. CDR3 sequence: CASSIYNEQFF. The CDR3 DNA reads TGTGCCAGCAGCATATACAATGAGCAGTTCTTC.

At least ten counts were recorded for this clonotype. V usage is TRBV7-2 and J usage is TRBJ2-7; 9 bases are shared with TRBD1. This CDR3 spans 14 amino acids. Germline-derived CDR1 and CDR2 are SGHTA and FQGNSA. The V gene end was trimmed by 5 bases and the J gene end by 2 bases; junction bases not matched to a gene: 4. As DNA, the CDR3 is TGTGCCAGCAGCCCCGGGACAGGGCCCTACGAGCAGTACTTC. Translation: CASSPGTGPYEQYF.

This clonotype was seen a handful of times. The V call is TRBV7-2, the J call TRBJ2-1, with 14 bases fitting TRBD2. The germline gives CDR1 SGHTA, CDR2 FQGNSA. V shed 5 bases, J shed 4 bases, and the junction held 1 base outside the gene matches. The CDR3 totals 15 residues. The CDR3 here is CASSRLAGGYNEQFF. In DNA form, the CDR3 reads TGTGCCAGCAGCCGACTAGCGGGGGGGTACAATGAGCAGTTCTTC.

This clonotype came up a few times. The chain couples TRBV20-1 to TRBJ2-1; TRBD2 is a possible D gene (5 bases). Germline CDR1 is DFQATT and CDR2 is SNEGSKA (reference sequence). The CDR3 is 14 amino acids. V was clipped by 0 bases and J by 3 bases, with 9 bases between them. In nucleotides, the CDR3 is TGCAGTGCTAGAGAGGGCGGGTTCTACAATGAGCAGTTCTTC. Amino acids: CSAREGGFYNEQFF.

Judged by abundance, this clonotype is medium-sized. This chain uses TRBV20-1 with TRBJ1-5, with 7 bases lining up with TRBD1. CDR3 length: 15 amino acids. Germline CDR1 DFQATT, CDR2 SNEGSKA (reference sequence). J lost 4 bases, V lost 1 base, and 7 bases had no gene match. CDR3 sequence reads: CSARANTGANQPQHF. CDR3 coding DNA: TGCAGTGCTAGAGCTAATACAGGGGCTAATCAGCCCCAGCATTTT.

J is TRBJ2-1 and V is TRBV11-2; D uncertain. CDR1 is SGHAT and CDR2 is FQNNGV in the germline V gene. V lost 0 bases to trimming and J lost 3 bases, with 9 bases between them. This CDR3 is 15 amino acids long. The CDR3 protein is CASSLEGGDYNEQFF. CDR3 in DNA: TGTGCCAGCAGCTTAGAGGGTGGCGACTACAATGAGCAGTTCTTC. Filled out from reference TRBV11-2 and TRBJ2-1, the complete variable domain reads EAGVAQSPRYKIIEKRQSVAFWCNPISGHATLYWYQQILGQGPKLLIQFQNNGVVDDSQLPKDRFSAERLKGVDSTLKIQPAKLEDSAVYLCASSLEGGDYNEQFFGPGTRLTVL.

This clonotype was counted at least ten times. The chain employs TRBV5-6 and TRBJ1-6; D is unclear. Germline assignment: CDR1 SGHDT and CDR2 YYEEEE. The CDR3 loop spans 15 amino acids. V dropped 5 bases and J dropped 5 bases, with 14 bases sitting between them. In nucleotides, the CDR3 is TGTGCCAGCAGATCTCGGACCAGACATAATTCACCCCTCCACTTT. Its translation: CASRSRTRHNSPLHF.